One and the same sample provided the 14 T cell receptor beta chains below, sequenced in a study of response to subunit inactivated influenza vaccine. TCRdb re-called the RT-PCR reads through MiXCR, storing one row per CDR3 protein. The data contain around 190,000 distinct CDR3 sequences, around 8.8% of them singletons. The starting material was non-naive T cells sorted from PBMCs, obtained on the day of vaccination. The receptors shown here come from a man in his fifties who received an inactivated influenza vaccine.

CDR3: CASSPGEAQPQHF. CDR3 coding DNA: TGTGCCAGCTCACCAGGGGAGGCTCAGCCCCAGCATTTT. The rearrangement uses TRBV18 and TRBJ1-5, with unresolved D. CDR1 is KGHSH, CDR2 LQKENI, per germline. The CDR3 runs to 13 residues. The ends were cut back, 2 bases at V and 6 bases at J, with 8 bases in the middle.

This clonotype was seen a few times. The chain links TRBV7-2 to TRBJ2-5; the D is unclear. The germline V gene has CDR1 SGHTA and CDR2 FQGNSA. The ends were cut back, 1 base at V and 5 bases at J, with 11 bases in the middle. The CDR3 length is 14 residues. The CDR3: CASSLGSAAETQYF. The CDR3 DNA sequence: TGTGCCAGCAGCTTAGGGTCTGCCGCGGAGACCCAGTACTTC.

This clonotype was counted at least ten times. This rearrangement joins TRBV28 to TRBJ2-3; 9 positions agree with TRBD1. V shed 4 bases and J 2 bases; nucleotides not matched to a gene: 7. Looked up from germline, CDR1 is MDHEN and CDR2 is SYDVKM. There are 16 residues in the CDR3. DNA of the CDR3: TGTGCCAGCAGTTACACACAGGGGGCCGTCACAGATACGCAGTATTTT. Protein: CASSYTQGAVTDTQYF.

This clonotype was picked up many times. The rearrangement links TRBV5-1 to TRBJ2-1, with 9 bases that match TRBD1. Germline trimming cut 4 bases from V and 3 bases from J; bases unmatched to any gene: 5. Germline V CDR1 and CDR2: SGHRS, YFSETQ. The length of the CDR3 is 15 residues. The CDR3 DNA is TGCGCCAGCAGCGTGGGACAGGGAAGCTACAATGAGCAGTTCTTC. Protein sequence: CASSVGQGSYNEQFF. Together with reference TRBV5-1 and TRBJ2-1, the CDR3 gives the full variable domain: KAGVTQTPRYLIKTRGQQVTLSCSPISGHRSVSWYQQTPGQGLQFLFEYFSETQRNKGNFPGRFSGRQFSNSRSEMNVSTLELGDSALYLCASSVGQGSYNEQFFGPGTRLTVL.

The V gene is TRBV5-1, the J gene TRBJ2-1; unclear D gene. Germline-derived CDR1 and CDR2 are SGHRS and YFSETQ. The CDR3 has 14 amino acids. Between the trimmed V and J ends, which lost 1 base and 3 bases, there was a span of 8 bases. CDR3: CASSLRQVYNEQFF. The CDR3 DNA is TGCGCCAGCAGCTTGAGGCAGGTCTACAATGAGCAGTTCTTC.

Many counts were recorded for this clonotype. The J gene is TRBJ1-4, the V gene TRBV5-5; TRBD1 matches 7 bases. The CDR3 is made up of 15 amino acids. Losses at the gene ends were 1 base for V and 4 bases for J; bases not matched to a gene: 4. Per the germline V gene, CDR1 is SGHKS and CDR2 is YYEKEE (reference sequence). The CDR3 DNA is TGTGCCAGCAGCTTGAAGGGGGCCTTTAATGAAAAACTGTTTTTT. This gives the protein CASSLKGAFNEKLFF.

The chain recombines TRBV5-1 with TRBJ2-5; D tentatively fits TRBD1 or TRBD2 (5 bases each). The V end lost 4 bases, the J end lost 8 bases, and 21 bases lay between the germline ends. The V gene's germline CDR1 is SGHRS and CDR2 YFSETQ. The length of the CDR3 is 15 residues. The CDR3 nucleotides read TGCGCCAGCAGCCCCCGGACATCAAAAGCGGTAACCCAGTACTTC. This gives the protein CASSPRTSKAVTQYF.

Ten or more counts support this clonotype. V gene TRBV20-1 combines with J gene TRBJ2-1; D call uncertain. The CDR3 is 16 residues long. V shed 3 bases and J shed 0 bases, with 15 bases lying between them. Germline CDR1 and CDR2: DFQATT and SNEGSKA (reference sequence). Here the CDR3 reads CSASLSVPRSYNEQFF. In nucleotides, the CDR3 is TGCAGTGCTAGTTTAAGCGTGCCCCGCTCCTACAATGAGCAGTTCTTC.

The J gene is TRBJ2-7, the V gene TRBV9, with 11 bases matching TRBD2. J lost 7 bases, V lost 4 bases, and 10 bases had no gene match. The CDR3 is 15 amino acids. Germline V CDR1 and CDR2: SGDLS, YYNGEE. This CDR3 is CASSSQLAGVSEQYF. The CDR3 DNA sequence: TGTGCCAGCAGCTCCCAACTAGCGGGAGTAAGTGAGCAGTACTTC.

The chain links TRBV20-1 to TRBJ2-5; tentatively, D is TRBD1 or TRBD2 (6 bases each). CDR1 is DFQATT, CDR2 SNEGSKA, per germline (reference sequence). With 4 bases removed from V and 4 bases from J, the gap between germline ends came to 19 bases. This CDR3 is built from 15 residues. CDR3 coding DNA: TGCAGTGCTACTAGGGGGGCGTCAGGTCCAGAGACCCAGTACTTC. It encodes CSATRGASGPETQYF.

This clonotype was recorded many times. This chain joins TRBV13 and TRBJ2-5, with D perhaps TRBD1 or TRBD2 (7 bases each). The CDR3 is 15 residues long. The V end lost 5 bases, the J end lost 4 bases, and 17 bases lay between the germline ends. Looked up from germline, CDR1 is PRHDT and CDR2 is FYEKMQ (reference sequence). Here the CDR3 reads CASSPHTGEGETQYF. The CDR3 DNA follows: TGTGCCAGCAGCCCCCACACAGGGGAGGGAGAGACCCAGTACTTC.

The CDR3 DNA reads as TGCGCCAGCAGCCAAGCCTTGGGACTAGGAGGACATAGCAATCAGCCCCAGCATTTT. It translates to CASSQALGLGGHSNQPQHF. The J gene is TRBJ1-5, the V gene TRBV4-1, with TRBD1 as a possible D gene (5 bases). Trimming removed 1 base from V and 0 bases from J, with 19 bases in between. Germline V CDR1 and CDR2: MGHRA, YSYEKL. The CDR3 is made up of 19 amino acids.

This clonotype was seen only a few times. The chain carries TRBV6-1 and TRBJ2-1; D may correspond to TRBD1 or TRBD2 (5 bases each). The germline gives CDR1 MNHNS, CDR2 SASEGT. The CDR3 loop spans 14 amino acids. Trimming stripped 7 bases from V and 8 bases from J, with 18 bases between. CDR3 region: CASKPGPQGHEQFF. The DNA of the CDR3 is TGTGCCAGCAAACCGGGACCCCAGGGCCATGAGCAGTTCTTC.

V usage is TRBV28 and J usage is TRBJ1-5; D is unresolved. From germline, CDR1 is MDHEN and CDR2 SYDVKM. The CDR3 is 15 residues long. The V gene lost 2 bases and the J gene lost 1 base, with 9 bases spanning the gap. The CDR3, as DNA: TGTGCCAGCAGTTTAAGTCTCGAAAGCAATCAGCCCCAGCATTTT. Translated: CASSLSLESNQPQHF.